This T cell receptor (beta chain) appears in the sequencing data of a study of OX40 agonist ivuxolimab in advanced cancers. TCRdb's table, derived via immunoSEQ multiplex PCR, lists solely in-frame clones and lacks some. The sample includes 70,000 or so clones, 80% to 95% seen only once; the top ten take around 0.5%. Trimming pared 2 bases from V and 0 bases from J, leaving 5 bases between. CDR1 is GTSNPN and CDR2 is SVGIG in the germline V gene (reference sequence). This CDR3 is built from 12 residues. Broader study findings: Some of the nonresponding patients also showed low levels of normalized T-cell clonal expansion. There were, on average, more expanded clones in CD8+ T cells than in CD4+.

With respect to this clone: Its target is not known.

The V and J genes are TRBV30 and TRBJ2-7; D not resolved. The origin of this receptor is an adult with an advanced solid tumor such as melanoma, head and neck, liver or kidney cancer. This material consisted of CD4+ or CD8+ T cells sorted from blood, taken in a trial of the OX40 agonist ivuxolimab. As DNA, the CDR3 is TGTGCCTGGAGTAAATACTCCTACGAGCAGTACTTC. Protein: CAWSKYSYEQYF. Based on the CDR3 plus reference TRBV30 and TRBJ2-7, the full variable domain is SQTIHQWPATLVQPVGSPLSLECTVEGTSNPNLYWYRQAAGRGLQLLFYSVGIGQISSEVPQNLSASRPQDRQFILSSKKLLLSDSGFYLCAWSKYSYEQYFGPGTRLTVT.